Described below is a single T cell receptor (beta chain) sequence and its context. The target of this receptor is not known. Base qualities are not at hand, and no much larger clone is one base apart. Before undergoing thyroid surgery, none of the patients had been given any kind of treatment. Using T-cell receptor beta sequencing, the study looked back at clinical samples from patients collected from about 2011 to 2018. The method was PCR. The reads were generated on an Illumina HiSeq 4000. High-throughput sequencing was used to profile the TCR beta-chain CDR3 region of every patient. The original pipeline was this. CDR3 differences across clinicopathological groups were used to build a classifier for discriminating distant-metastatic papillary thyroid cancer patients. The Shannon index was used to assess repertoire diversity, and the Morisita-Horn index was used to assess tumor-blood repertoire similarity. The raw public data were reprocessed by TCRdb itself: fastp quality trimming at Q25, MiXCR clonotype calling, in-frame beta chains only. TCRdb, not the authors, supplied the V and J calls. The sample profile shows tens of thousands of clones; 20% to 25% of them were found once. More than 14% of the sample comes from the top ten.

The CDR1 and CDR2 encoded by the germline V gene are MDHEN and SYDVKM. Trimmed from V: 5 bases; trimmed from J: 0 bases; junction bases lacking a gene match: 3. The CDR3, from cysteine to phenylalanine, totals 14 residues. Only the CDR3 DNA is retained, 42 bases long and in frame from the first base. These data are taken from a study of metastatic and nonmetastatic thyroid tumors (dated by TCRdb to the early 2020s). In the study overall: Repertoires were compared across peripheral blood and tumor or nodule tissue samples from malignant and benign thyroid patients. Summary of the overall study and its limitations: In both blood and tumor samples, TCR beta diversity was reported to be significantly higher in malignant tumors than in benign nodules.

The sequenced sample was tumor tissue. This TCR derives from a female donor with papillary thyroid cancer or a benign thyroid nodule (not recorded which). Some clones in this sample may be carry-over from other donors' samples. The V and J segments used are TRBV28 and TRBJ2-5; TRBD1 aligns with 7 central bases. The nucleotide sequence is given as TGTGCCAGCAGTGGGGACAGCCACCAAGAGACCCAGTACTTC. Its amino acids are CASSGDSHQETQYF.